The 14 T cell receptor beta chains reported below all come from one sample, sequenced in a study of blood T cell repertoires in COVID-19. Clones were read by immunoSEQ multiplex PCR, and TCRdb kept only the in-frame ones, dropping some. Among roughly 130,000 clones listed, approximately 84% were seen once. The specimen was peripheral blood. These receptors originate from a woman aged 25 to 39 who had recovered from COVID-19.

The rearrangement uses TRBV5-6 and TRBJ2-3; tentative D call: TRBD2 (6 bases). V lost 0 bases, J lost 10 bases, and 15 bases lay in between. The CDR3 spans 14 residues. From germline, CDR1 is SGHDT and CDR2 YYEEEE. CDR3: CASSLGRGTLAQYF. The CDR3 DNA reads TGTGCCAGCAGCTTGGGGCGGGGCACTTTGGCGCAGTATTTT.

V and J are TRBV29-1 and TRBJ2-7; 7 bases are a match to TRBD1. The CDR3 loop spans 12 amino acids. Per the germline V gene, CDR1 is SQVTM and CDR2 is ANQGSEA. The J segment lost 2 bases and the V segment lost 4 bases, leaving 2 bases of the junction unmatched. The CDR3 reads CSVVGGTYEQYF. The CDR3 nucleotides read TGCAGCGTTGTAGGGGGCACCTACGAGCAGTACTTC.

In DNA, the CDR3 is TGTGCCAGCAGGTTACAGGGGGCCAGCAATCAGCCCCAGCATTTT. Amino acids: CASRLQGASNQPQHF. V and J are TRBV27 and TRBJ1-5, with 9 bases matching TRBD1. The CDR3 loop spans 15 amino acids. V trimming: 6 bases; J trimming: 1 base; junction bases outside the gene matches: 4. CDR1 is MNHEY and CDR2 is SMNVEV in the germline V gene (reference sequence).

J is TRBJ2-7 and V is TRBV27, with 13 bases matching TRBD2. Germline CDR1 is MNHEY and CDR2 is SMNVEV (reference sequence). The trim removed 3 bases at V and 6 bases at J, leaving 8 bases unmatched. The CDR3 is 16 amino acids. Here the CDR3 DNA reads TGTGCCAGCAGTTTCGCAACTAGCGGGAGGGCCCCCGAGCAGTACTTC. This encodes CASSFATSGRAPEQYF.

The J gene is TRBJ2-6, the V gene TRBV6-5, with a tentative D call TRBD2 (5 bases). The CDR3 runs 15 residues. The germline V gene has CDR1 MNHEY and CDR2 SVGAGI. Trimming cost V 7 bases and J 1 base, with 11 bases left between them. The CDR3 here is CASNNLASGANVLTF. The CDR3, as DNA: TGTGCCAGCAATAACCTAGCTTCTGGGGCCAACGTCCTGACTTTC.

This clone was counted a single time. The chain uses TRBV6-5 and TRBJ1-1, with a tentative D call TRBD1 (6 bases). The CDR3 is 15 amino acids. Looked up from germline, CDR1 is MNHEY and CDR2 is SVGAGI. Deletions cut 3 bases from V and 4 bases from J, with 15 bases between. Here the CDR3 reads CASSYERGATTEAFF. DNA of the CDR3: TGTGCCAGCAGTTATGAGCGGGGGGCGACCACTGAAGCTTTCTTT.

The J gene is TRBJ2-2, the V gene TRBV18, with TRBD1 matching 8 bases. Germline CDR1 reads KGHSH; CDR2 reads LQKENI. This CDR3 has 15 amino acids. Losses at the gene ends were 6 bases for V and 1 base for J; bases not matched to a gene: 4. The CDR3 nucleotides are TGTGCCAGCTCGCCCGGGACAGGGAACACCGGGGAGCTGTTTTTT. Its translation: CASSPGTGNTGELFF.

The chain combines TRBV29-1 with TRBJ2-5; 7 positions agree with TRBD1. This CDR3 spans 14 amino acids. J gave up 5 bases and V 4 bases, and 10 bases lay outside the gene matches. Germline values: CDR1 SQVTM, CDR2 ANQGSEA. This CDR3 is CSVGQGDGGETQYF. CDR3 DNA sequence: TGCAGCGTTGGACAGGGCGACGGCGGTGAGACCCAGTACTTC.

This sequence joins TRBV30 and TRBJ1-6, with D unresolved. In germline, CDR1 is GTSNPN, CDR2 SVGIG (reference sequence). Deletions cut 4 bases from V and 0 bases from J, with 13 bases between. This CDR3 is built from 16 residues. The CDR3 loop reads CAWKGGSSSYNSPLHF. The DNA for the CDR3 is TGTGCCTGGAAGGGAGGGTCGAGCTCCTATAATTCACCCCTCCACTTT. The full variable domain, its missing parts supplied by reference TRBV30 and TRBJ1-6, is SQTIHQWPATLVQPVGSPLSLECTVEGTSNPNLYWYRQAAGRGLQLLFYSVGIGQISSEVPQNLSASRPQDRQFILSSKKLLLSDSGFYLCAWKGGSSSYNSPLHFGNGTRLTVT.

The rearrangement links TRBV5-4 to TRBJ2-1; perhaps TRBD2 as D (6 bases). CDR1 SGHNT and CDR2 YYREEE come from the germline V gene (reference sequence). Trimming removed 0 bases at V and 1 base at J, with 14 bases between. The CDR3 is 17 amino acids. DNA for the CDR3: TGTGCCAGCAGCTTGGGCGGGGCGTTTTTGTCCTACAATGAGCAGTTCTTC. It is translated as CASSLGGAFLSYNEQFF. The full variable domain, its missing parts supplied by reference TRBV5-4 and TRBJ2-1, is ETGVTQSPTHLIKTRGQQVTLRCSSQSGHNTVSWYQQALGQGPQFIFQYYREEENGRGNFPPRFSGLQFPNYSSELNVNALELDDSALYLCASSLGGAFLSYNEQFFGPGTRLTVL.

This chain's CDR3 is CASSLGLAGAPSTDTQYF. CDR3 nucleotides: TGTGCCAGCAGCTTGGGTCTAGCGGGGGCACCTAGCACAGATACGCAGTATTTT. The rearrangement joins TRBV5-4 to TRBJ2-3; 10 positions agree with TRBD2. The CDR3 is 18 residues long. Germline CDR1 SGHNT, CDR2 YYREEE (reference sequence). The J segment lost 0 bases and the V segment lost 0 bases, leaving 7 bases of the junction unmatched.

The chain recombines TRBV30 with TRBJ2-1, with D perhaps TRBD1 (6 bases). In germline, CDR1 is GTSNPN, CDR2 SVGIG (reference sequence). Trimming cost V 0 bases and J 4 bases, with 13 bases left between them. The CDR3 covers 15 residues. CDR3 coding DNA: TGTGCCTGGAGTGTACGGAAAGGGACATACAATGAGCAGTTCTTC. Encoded protein: CAWSVRKGTYNEQFF.

The chain couples TRBV3-1 (or the pseudogene TRBV3-2) to TRBJ2-5, with 8 bases fitting TRBD2. V shed 1 base, J shed 4 bases, and the junction held 5 bases outside the gene matches. Looked up from germline, CDR1 is LGHDT and CDR2 is YNNKEL (reference sequence). This CDR3 region has 15 residues. DNA for the CDR3: TGTGCCAGCAGCCAAGGTATAGCGGGAATAGAGACCCAGTACTTC. Its protein product is CASSQGIAGIETQYF.

The V and J genes are TRBV5-4 and TRBJ2-5; the match to TRBD1 covers 9 bases. Germline CDR1 SGHNT, CDR2 YYREEE (reference sequence). The V segment lost 4 bases and the J segment 4 bases; nucleotides outside the gene matches: 2. The CDR3 consists of 13 residues. CDR3 sequence (DNA): TGTGCCAGCAGCCCGGGACAGGGAGAGACCCAGTACTTC. Translating gives CASSPGQGETQYF.